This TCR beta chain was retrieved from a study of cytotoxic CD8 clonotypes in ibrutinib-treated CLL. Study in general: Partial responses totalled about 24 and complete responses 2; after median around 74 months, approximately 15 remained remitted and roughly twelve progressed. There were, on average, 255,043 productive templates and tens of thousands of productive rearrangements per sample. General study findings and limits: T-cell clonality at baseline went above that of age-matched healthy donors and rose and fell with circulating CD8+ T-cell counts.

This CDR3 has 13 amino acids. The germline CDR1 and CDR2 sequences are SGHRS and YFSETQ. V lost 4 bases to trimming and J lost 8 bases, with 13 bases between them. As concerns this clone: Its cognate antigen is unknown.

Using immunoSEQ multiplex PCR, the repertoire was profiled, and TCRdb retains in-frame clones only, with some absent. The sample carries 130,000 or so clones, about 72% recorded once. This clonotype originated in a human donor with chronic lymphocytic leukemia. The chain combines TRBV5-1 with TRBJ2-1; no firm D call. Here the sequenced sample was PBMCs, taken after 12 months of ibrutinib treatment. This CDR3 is CASSPNLSDEQFF. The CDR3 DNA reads TGCGCCAGCAGCCCAAATTTGTCGGATGAGCAGTTCTTC.